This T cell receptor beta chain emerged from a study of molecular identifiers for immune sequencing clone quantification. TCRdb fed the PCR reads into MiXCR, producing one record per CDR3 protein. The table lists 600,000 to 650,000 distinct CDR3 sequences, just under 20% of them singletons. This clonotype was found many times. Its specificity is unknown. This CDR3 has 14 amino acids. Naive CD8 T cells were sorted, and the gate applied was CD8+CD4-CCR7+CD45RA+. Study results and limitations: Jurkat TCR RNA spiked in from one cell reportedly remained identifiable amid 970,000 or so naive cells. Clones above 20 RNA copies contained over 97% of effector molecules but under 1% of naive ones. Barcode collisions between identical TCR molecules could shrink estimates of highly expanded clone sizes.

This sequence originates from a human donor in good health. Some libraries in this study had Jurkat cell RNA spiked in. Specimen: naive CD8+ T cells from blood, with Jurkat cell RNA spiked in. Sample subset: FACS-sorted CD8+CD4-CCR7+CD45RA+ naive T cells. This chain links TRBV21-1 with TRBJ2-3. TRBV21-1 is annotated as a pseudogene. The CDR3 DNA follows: TGTGCCAGCAGCCCGAAGGCAAGCACAGATACGCAGTATTTT. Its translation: CASSPKASTDTQYF.